Included here is one T cell receptor (beta chain) sequence, with context. These data originate in a study of cytomegalovirus exposure and HLA in healthy donors. 60 Vbeta and 13 Jbeta primers were used in PCR. This table comes from immunoSEQ multiplex PCR, and its TCRdb copy is limited to in-frame clones, with some not included. Of around 130,000 clones listed, over 75% are singletons. Trimming took 0 bases from V and 3 from J, leaving 10 bases between them. The CDR3 covers 14 residues. The germline V gene encodes CDR1 GTSNPN and CDR2 SVGIG (reference sequence). The source of this sequence is a woman in her 40s in good health and CMV-seropositive. The chain combines TRBV30 with TRBJ2-3, with D maybe TRBD1 (5 bases). Source material: PBMCs. CDR3 amino acids: CAWSVGAFTDTQYF. CDR3 nucleotides: TGTGCCTGGAGTGTTGGGGCTTTTACAGATACGCAGTATTTT.